A selection of T cell receptor beta chains follows, all from one sample in a study of blood T cell repertoires in COVID-19. Repertoires were generated with immunoSEQ multiplex PCR, while TCRdb's copy carries only in-frame clones and drops some. The sample includes approximately 150,000 clones, approximately 83% of them seen just once. The sample comprised peripheral blood. These receptors came from a man in his 70s with acute or convalescent COVID-19. The CDR3 runs from the conserved cysteine through the conserved F or W. The D gene is left open where the match is weak. Some rows mark clone size as missing; the rest say once, few, many or name a class of expanded clone.

>TRBD1|TRBV28|-|TRBJ1-1
TGTGCCAGCAGGCAAGGACAGGGGGTAACTGAAGCTTTCTTT
CASRQGQGVTEAFF
>TRBD1|TRBV7-6|-|TRBJ1-4
TGTGCCAGCAGCTTAGGGGGGACAGGGGTAGGCGAAAAACTGTTTTTT
CASSLGGTGVGEKLFF
>TRBD1|TRBV30|-|TRBJ1-5
TGTGCCTGGGGACAGGACAATCAGCCCCAGCATTTT
CAWGQDNQPQHF
>-|TRBV29-1|-|TRBJ2-6
TGCAGCGTGAGGTACTCTGGGGCCAACGTCCTGACTTTC
CSVRYSGANVLTF
>TRBD1|TRBV7-3|-|TRBJ1-3
TGTGCCAGCGGGACAGGAGCCGGAGGAAACACCATATATTTT
CASGTGAGGNTIYF
>-|TRBV6-5|-|TRBJ1-3
TGTGCCAGCGTGTACACCACTGGAAACACCATATATTTT
CASVYTTGNTIYF
>-|TRBV7-3|-|TRBJ2-1
TGTGCCAGCAGCCAAGCCGGGGCCTACAATGAGCAGTTCTTC
CASSQAGAYNEQFF
>TRBD1|TRBV5-5|-|TRBJ2-5
TGTGCCAGCAGCAAACCCGGACAGGGCCAAGAGACCCAGTACTTC
CASSKPGQGQETQYF
>TRBD1|TRBV6-2/TRBV6-3|-|TRBJ2-3
TGTGCCAGCAGTTACCGAGGACAGGGGCGTACAGATACGCAGTATTTT
CASSYRGQGRTDTQYF
>TRBD1|TRBV28|-|TRBJ1-1
TGTGCCAGCAGTTTTGGGACAGGGCGTATGAACACTGAAGCTTTCTTT
CASSFGTGRMNTEAFF
>TRBD1|TRBV3-1/TRBV3-2|-|TRBJ2-1
TGTGCCAGCAGCCCCGGGACAGGGGTGCACAATGAGCAGTTCTTC
CASSPGTGVHNEQFF
>-|TRBV25-1|-|TRBJ2-1
TGTGCCAGCAGTGGATCTAAGCGGCCCTCCTACAATGAGCAGTTCTTC
CASSGSKRPSYNEQFF
>TRBD1|TRBV30|-|TRBJ2-7
TGTGCCTGGGGCCGGGACAGCCCCTACGAGCAGTACTTC
CAWGRDSPYEQYF
>TRBD1|TRBV7-6|-|TRBJ1-1
TGTGCCAGCAGCTCCTGGACAGGGGGCACAAAGCGGACTGAAGCTTTCTTT
CASSSWTGGTKRTEAFF
>TRBD2|TRBV15|-|TRBJ2-7
TGTGCCACCAGCAGAGGGACTAGCAGCTCCTACGAGCAGTACTTC
CATSRGTSSSYEQYF
>TRBD1|TRBV28|-|TRBJ1-5
TGTGCCAGCAGTTTTGGGACAGACTTTCTTAGCAATCAGCCCCAGCATTTT
CASSFGTDFLSNQPQHF
>-|TRBV3-1/TRBV3-2|-|TRBJ2-4
TGTGCCAGCAGCCAAATCTCGGGACACATAGCCAAAAACATTCAGTACTTC
CASSQISGHIAKNIQYF
>TRBD1|TRBV5-4|-|TRBJ1-5
TGTGCCAGCAGCTTGGGACAGGGGCAGCCCCAGCATTTT
CASSLGQGQPQHF
>-|TRBV4-3|-|TRBJ1-3
TGCGCCAGCAGCCAAGTATCACCGGGAGCGAGCTCTGGAAACACCATATATTTT
CASSQVSPGASSGNTIYF
>-|TRBV27|-|TRBJ1-3
TGTGCCAGCAGTCTAGCAGGGGCTGGAAACACCATATATTTT
CASSLAGAGNTIYF
>-|TRBV2|few|TRBJ1-5
TGTGCCAGCAGTGAAGCGCTTCGGGGGAAAGGGCCCCAGCATTTT
CASSEALRGKGPQHF
>-|TRBV11-1|-|TRBJ2-1
TGTGCCAGCAGCCCGGACAGTTACAATGAGCAGTTCTTC
CASSPDSYNEQFF
>TRBD1|TRBV6-2/TRBV6-3|-|TRBJ2-7
TGTGCCAGCAGTTACAGGACAGGGGTCGGTGGAGCCTACGAGCAGTACTTC
CASSYRTGVGGAYEQYF
>-|TRBV10-3|many|TRBJ2-3
TGTGCCATCAGAGGGGCTAGCGCGCTCGGAATCACAGATACGCAGTATTTT
CAIRGASALGITDTQYF
>TRBD2|TRBV7-6|-|TRBJ2-2
TGTGCCAGCAGCTTACAGACTAGCGGGAGGACCGGGGAGCTGTTTTTT
CASSLQTSGRTGELFF
>-|TRBV19|-|TRBJ1-1
TGTGCCAGTAGCCCGGGAGGAAAGATGAACACTGAAGCTTTCTTT
CASSPGGKMNTEAFF
>TRBD2|TRBV9|-|TRBJ2-5
TGTGCCAGCAGCGTAATTGCTAGCGGCCAAGAGACCCAGTACTTC
CASSVIASGQETQYF
>-|TRBV19|few|TRBJ1-5
TGTGCCAGTAGTATGTGGGGGACTTATAGCAATCAGCCCCAGCATTTT
CASSMWGTYSNQPQHF
>TRBD1|TRBV24-1|-|TRBJ2-2
TGTGCCACCAGTGCATCGGGACAGCCGAACACCGGGGAGCTGTTTTTT
CATSASGQPNTGELFF
>-|TRBV9|once|TRBJ2-7
TGTGCCAGCAGCGTAGACGTAGCGATCTACGAGCAGTACTTC
CASSVDVAIYEQYF
>-|TRBV6-5|-|TRBJ1-6
TGTGCCAGCACATCCCGAGGGGGGAGGGATTCACCCCTCCACTTT
CASTSRGGRDSPLHF
>TRBD2|TRBV28|-|TRBJ2-3
TGTGCCAGCAGTTTATCGGGACTAGCGGGCCCCACAGATACGCAGTATTTT
CASSLSGLAGPTDTQYF
>TRBD2|TRBV7-2|-|TRBJ2-7
TGTGCCAGCAGCTTAGATAGCGGGAGTAATTACGAGCAGTACTTC
CASSLDSGSNYEQYF
>TRBD1|TRBV5-1|-|TRBJ2-7
TGCGCCAGCAGCTTGGGGGACAGCGACCCTCCCTACGAGCAGTACTTC
CASSLGDSDPPYEQYF
>-|TRBV10-3|-|TRBJ2-7
TGTGCCATCAGTGACCCGTACGAGCAGTACTTC
CAISDPYEQYF
>TRBD1|TRBV6-5|-|TRBJ1-5
TGTGCCAGCAGACCGGGACAGGGTCATCAGCCCCAGCATTTT
CASRPGQGHQPQHF
>-|TRBV12-3/TRBV12-4|many|TRBJ2-2
TGTGCCAGCAGTTGGAGCGGGACCGGGGAGCTGTTTTTT
CASSWSGTGELFF